This T cell receptor (beta chain) is from a study of human T cells and chemical hapten exposure. Library preparation tagged each individual cDNA molecule with a unique molecular identifier. Authors' data handling: Individual samples carried between about 23,224 and 750,000 TCRs, with 85,000 to 100,000 as the median. TCRdb recomputed calls from the RACE reads with MiXCR, one row per CDR3 protein. The V and J calls and clone size come from TCRdb's table, not from the authors' own analysis. This sample yields about 68,000 distinct CDR3 sequences, of which roughly 11% are seen a single time; about 5.2% belongs to the top ten. The time point: pre-sensitization, week 0. As for treatment: therapeutic diphenylcyclopropenone sensitization with weekly scalp DPC. Each donor was an alopecia patient between 18 and 70 years of age who qualified for DPC. The study, taken as a whole, reports: Relative to controls, expanded TCRs formed significantly more large CDR3 similarity clusters.

The V and J ends lost 1 base and 2 bases respectively, with 19 bases between them. Germline CDR1 is SEHNR and CDR2 is FQNEAQ (reference sequence). CDR3 length equals 18 residues. The table lists this clonotype with many counts. Its antigen is not identified. The TCR originated in a woman aged 45-65 years with alopecia areata. Some clones in this sample may be carry-over from other donors' samples. This sequence joins TRBV7-9 and TRBJ2-3; D perhaps matches TRBD2 (5 bases). The specimen comprised whole blood, sampled in connection with sensitization to the hapten diphenylcyclopropenone (DPC). CDR3: CASSLVVVLGADTDTQYF. For the CDR3, the DNA is TGTGCCAGCAGCTTAGTTGTCGTTTTAGGAGCGGACACAGATACGCAGTATTTT.